This T cell receptor beta chain was identified in a study of blood T cell repertoires in COVID-19. Study in general: The analysed material was cDNA or gDNA that came from T cells, B-cell-depleted T cells, or PBMCs.

For recovered donors of Cohort 3, there were two negative PCRs, clearance, or symptom resolution. Germline CDR1 KGHSH, CDR2 LQKENI. V was pared by 3 bases and J by 3 bases, with 5 bases between. The CDR3 contains 12 residues. Produced via immunoSEQ multiplex PCR; TCRdb's table is partial and in-frame only. The sample has a few hundred thousand clones, around nine tenths seen once; the top ten hold about 9.4%. The chain joins TRBV18 to TRBJ1-2, with D uncertain. Sample: PBMCs or T cells enriched from blood (not recorded which). The clonotype comes from a woman aged 45 to 65 who had recovered from COVID-19. CDR3 sequence: CASSPNDYGYTF. The CDR3 nucleotides are TGTGCCAGCTCACCTAATGACTATGGCTACACCTTC.